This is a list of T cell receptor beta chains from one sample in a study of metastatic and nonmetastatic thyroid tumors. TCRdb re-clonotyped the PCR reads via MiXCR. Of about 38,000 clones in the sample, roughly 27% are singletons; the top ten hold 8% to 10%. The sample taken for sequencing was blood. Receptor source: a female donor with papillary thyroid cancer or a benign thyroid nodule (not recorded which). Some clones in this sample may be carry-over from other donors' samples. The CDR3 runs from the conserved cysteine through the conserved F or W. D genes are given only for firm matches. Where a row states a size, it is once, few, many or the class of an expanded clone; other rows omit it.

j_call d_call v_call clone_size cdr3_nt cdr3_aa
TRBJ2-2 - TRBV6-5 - TGTGCCAGCATGGGGGGGCGGCAGGGATGGGTAGGCACCGGGGAGCTGTTTTTT CASMGGRQGWVGTGELFF
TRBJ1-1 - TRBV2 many TGTGCCAGCAGCGGTGGGATTCGGACTGAAGCTTTCTTT CASSGGIRTEAFF
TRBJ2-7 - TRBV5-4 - TGTGCCAGCAGCCCCTTAATGGGCCACGAGCAGTACTTC CASSPLMGHEQYF
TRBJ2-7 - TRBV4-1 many TGCGCCAGCAGCCTCGTGTTCGGAGGCTACGAGCAGTACTTC CASSLVFGGYEQYF
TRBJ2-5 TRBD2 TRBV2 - TGTGCCAGCAGTGTGCCCGGGACTAGCGGGAGGAACGAGACCCAGTACTTC CASSVPGTSGRNETQYF
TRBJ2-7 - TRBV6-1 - TGTGCCAGCAGTGGACCCGGGACCCCACTTACCAAGCAGTACTTC CASSGPGTPLTKQYF
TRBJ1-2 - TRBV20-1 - TGCAGTGCTACCAGGGTCGACGGTGGCTACACCTTC CSATRVDGGYTF
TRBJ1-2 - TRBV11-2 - TGTGCCAGCAGCTTAGTACTCGCAGGTGCGGGTGGCTACACCTTC CASSLVLAGAGGYTF
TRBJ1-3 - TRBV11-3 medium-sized TGTGCCAGCAGCTTAAACGCCGGAAACACCATATATTTT CASSLNAGNTIYF
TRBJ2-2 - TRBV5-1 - TGCGCCAGCAGCTTGTCTGGTACCGGGGAGCTGTTTTTT CASSLSGTGELFF
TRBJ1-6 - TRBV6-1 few TGTGCCAGCAGACCGATGACAGGTAGTTCACCCCTCCACTTT CASRPMTGSSPLHF
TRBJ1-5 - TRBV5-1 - TGCGCCAGCAGCTTCGGGGATAACGGCAATCAGCCCCAGCATTTT CASSFGDNGNQPQHF
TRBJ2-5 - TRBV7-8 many TGTGCCAGCAGCTCCGTCGAGACCCAGTACTTC CASSSVETQYF
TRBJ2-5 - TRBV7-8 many TGTGCCAGCAGCTTCCGATTTCAAGAGACCCAGCACTTC CASSFRFQETQHF
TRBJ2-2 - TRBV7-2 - TGTGCCAGCAGCCCAGGGTCGGCCGGGGAGCTGTTTTTT CASSPGSAGELFF
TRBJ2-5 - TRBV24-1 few TGTGTCACCAGTTATACAGCAAGAGGGGCCCAGTACTTC CVTSYTARGAQYF
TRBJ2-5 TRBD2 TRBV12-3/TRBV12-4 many TGTGCCAGCAACCAGCGGGGGGGGCAAGAGACCCAGTACTTC CASNQRGGQETQYF
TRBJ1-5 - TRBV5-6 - TGTGCCAGCAGCCCCGACGGCCTGAATCAGCCCCAGCATTTT CASSPDGLNQPQHF
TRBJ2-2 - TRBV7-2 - TGTGCCAGCACCCAGCGGTGGGGTGCCACCGGGGAGCTGTTTTTT CASTQRWGATGELFF
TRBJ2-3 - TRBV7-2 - TGTGCCAGCACCAGGGGGGGGAAGCAGTATTTT CASTRGGKQYF
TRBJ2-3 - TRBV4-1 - TGCGCCAGCAGCCTCCGGGCCAGCTTTGGCACAGATACGCAGTATTTT CASSLRASFGTDTQYF
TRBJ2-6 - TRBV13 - TGTGCCAGCAGCTTAGTGGGACCTGGGGCCAACGTCCTGACTTTC CASSLVGPGANVLTF
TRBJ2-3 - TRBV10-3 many TGTGCCATCAAGGGGCGATCCACAGATACGCAGTATTTT CAIKGRSTDTQYF
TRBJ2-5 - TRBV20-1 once TGCAGTGCTAGATCGGAGACTAAAGAGACCCAGTACTTC CSARSETKETQYF
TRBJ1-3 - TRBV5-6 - TGTGCCAGCAGCTTAAGAGGGAACACCATATATTTT CASSLRGNTIYF
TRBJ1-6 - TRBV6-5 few TGTGCCAGCAGTTACGACATAAGCTCACCCCTCCACTTT CASSYDISSPLHF
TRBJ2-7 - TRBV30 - TGTGCCTGGAGTCTAAACTACGAGCAGTACTTC CAWSLNYEQYF
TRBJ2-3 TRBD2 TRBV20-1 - TGCAGTGCCGAGGGACTAGCGGGGAGGGGTGGTAGAGATACGCAGTATTTT CSAEGLAGRGGRDTQYF
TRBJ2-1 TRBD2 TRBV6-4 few TGTGCCAGCAGTGACTCTAGCGGGGGGGCCAATGAGCAGTTCTTC CASSDSSGGANEQFF
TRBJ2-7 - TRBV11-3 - TGTGCCAGCAGCAACCCCCCACAGGACGAGCAGTACTTC CASSNPPQDEQYF
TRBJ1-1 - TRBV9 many TGTGCCAGCAGCGTAGGTTTGTCCACTGAAGCTTTCTTT CASSVGLSTEAFF
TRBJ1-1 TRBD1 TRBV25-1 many TGTGCCAGCAGTAGACAGGGGGCAGGGACTGAAGCTTTCTTT CASSRQGAGTEAFF
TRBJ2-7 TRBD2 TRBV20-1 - TGCAGTGCTAGCCCATCGGAAGGAGGACTAGCGCGAGGAAGGCCCTACGAGCAGTACTTC CSASPSEGGLARGRPYEQYF
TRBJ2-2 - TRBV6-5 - TGTGCCAGCAGCTACGACGGGGCCGGGGAGCTGTTTTTT CASSYDGAGELFF
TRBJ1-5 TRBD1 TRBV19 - TGTGCCAGTAGTTTTCGGGGACAGGTTGGGAATCAGCCCCAGCATTTT CASSFRGQVGNQPQHF
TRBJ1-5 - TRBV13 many TGTGCCAGCAGCCCCAATCTTGCGTCAGCCTTTTATAGCAATCAGCCCCAGCATTTT CASSPNLASAFYSNQPQHF
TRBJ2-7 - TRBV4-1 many TGCGCCAGCAGCCAAGATCCCGGCTCCTACGAGCAGTACTTC CASSQDPGSYEQYF
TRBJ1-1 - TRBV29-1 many TGCAGCGTCCTTGTCGTCCCGAACACTGAAGCTTTCTTT CSVLVVPNTEAFF
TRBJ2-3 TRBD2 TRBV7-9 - TGTGCCAGCAGCAGCGGGAGTTCAGATACGCAGTATTTT CASSSGSSDTQYF
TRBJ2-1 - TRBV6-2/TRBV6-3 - TGTGCCAGCATCCCTATCAATGAGCAGTTCTTC CASIPINEQFF
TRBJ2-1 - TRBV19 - TGTGCCAGTAGTATACAAGCGCGCGGTGAGCAGTTCTTC CASSIQARGEQFF